The TCR beta chain under discussion was sequenced for a study of CD8+CD57+ T cells in acquired aplastic anemia. Study background: CD4+ and CD8+ cells, once sorted, gave DNA averaging about 3 ug.

According to the study, genomic DNA was the template for TCR beta VDJ and CDR3 profiling. One entry per CDR3 protein, called by TCRdb with MiXCR from the reads. The sample lists 150,000 to 200,000 distinct CDR3 sequences; around 50% were seen once. Findings and caveats of the study: Shared by patients and controls, almost 30 CD8+ CDR3s were abundant in patients.

CD8+CD57+ cell expansion, shown by flow cytometry, had occurred in the patients selected for sequencing. Among the patients, none had received any therapy at the time of blood sampling. Regarding this clonotype: Its target is unknown. This may arise from a read error, as a much more abundant clone is one base away.

Germline lookup yields CDR1 MGHDK and CDR2 SYGVNS. The CDR3 covers 14 residues. With 6 bases clipped from V and 12 bases from J, the junction kept 7 bases outside the gene matches. Sequenced: sorted CD4+, CD8+, or CD8+CD57+ T cells (not recorded which) from PBMCs. The chain recombines TRBV25-1 with TRBJ2-1; 14 nucleotides align to TRBD2. This sequence was found in a human donor with aplastic anemia. The CDR3 DNA reads TGTGCCAGCAGGCGGACTAGCGGGGGGTCTGGGCAGTTCTTC. As protein: CASRRTSGGSGQFF.